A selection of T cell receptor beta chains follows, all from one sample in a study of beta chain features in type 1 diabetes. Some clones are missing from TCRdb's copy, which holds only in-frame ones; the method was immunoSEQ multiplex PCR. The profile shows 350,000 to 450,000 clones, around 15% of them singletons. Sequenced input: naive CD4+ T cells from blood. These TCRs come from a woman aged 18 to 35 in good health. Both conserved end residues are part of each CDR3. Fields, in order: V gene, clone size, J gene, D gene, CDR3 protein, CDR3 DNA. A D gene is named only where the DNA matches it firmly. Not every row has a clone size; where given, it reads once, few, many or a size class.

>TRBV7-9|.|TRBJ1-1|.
CASSLSQGNTEAFF
TGTGCCAGCAGCTTATCACAGGGGAACACTGAAGCTTTCTTT
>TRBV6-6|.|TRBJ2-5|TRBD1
CASSLGQGGGETQYF
TGTGCCAGCAGTTTGGGACAGGGGGGGGGAGAGACCCAGTACTTC
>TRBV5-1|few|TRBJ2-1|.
CASSLGGPPGNEQFF
TGCGCCAGCAGCTTGGGGGGGCCACCGGGGAATGAGCAGTTCTTC
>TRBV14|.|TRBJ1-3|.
CASSSNTGTTGNTIYF
TGTGCCAGCAGCAGCAACACAGGGACCACTGGAAACACCATATATTTT
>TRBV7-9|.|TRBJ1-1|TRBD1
CASSVGDRANTEAFF
TGTGCCAGCAGCGTAGGGGACAGGGCGAACACTGAAGCTTTCTTT
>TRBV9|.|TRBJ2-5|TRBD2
CASSVGAGVWETQYF
TGTGCCAGCAGCGTAGGAGCGGGAGTATGGGAGACCCAGTACTTC
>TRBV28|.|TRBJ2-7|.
CASSVGQVLYEQYF
TGTGCCAGCTCGGTGGGGCAGGTACTCTACGAGCAGTACTTC
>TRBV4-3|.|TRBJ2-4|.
CASSQGAAGDLRIQYF
TGCGCCAGCAGCCAAGGCGCGGCAGGGGATTTACGCATTCAGTACTTC
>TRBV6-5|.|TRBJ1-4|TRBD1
CASRSRGYNEKLFF
TGTGCCAGCAGATCCAGGGGGTACAATGAAAAACTGTTTTTT
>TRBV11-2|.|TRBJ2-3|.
CASSPVGTDTQYF
TGTGCCAGCAGCCCCGTAGGCACAGATACGCAGTATTTT
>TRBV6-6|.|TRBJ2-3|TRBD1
CASSRDRSQYF
TGTGCCAGCAGTCGGGACAGGTCGCAGTATTTT
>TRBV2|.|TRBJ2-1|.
CASSGWMAGKFF
TGTGCCAGCAGTGGGTGGATGGCAGGGAAGTTCTTC